This is a list of T cell receptor beta chains from one sample in a study of cytomegalovirus exposure and HLA in healthy donors. The method was immunoSEQ multiplex PCR; TCRdb's version includes in-frame clones alone and lacks a portion of them. Among about 140,000 clones, more than 60% were seen once, and the ten largest hold 1.5% to 2%. Sequencing was done on a sample of PBMCs. The receptors come from a female donor in good health and CMV-seronegative. The conserved cysteine and the conserved F or W are not part of the CDR3 here. Each record gives: D gene, J gene, V gene, CDR3 length, CDR3 protein. A D gene is named only where the DNA matches it firmly.

D: NA; J: TRBJ2-7; V: TRBV7-3; length: 11; CDR3: ASSLEQGYEQY
D: TRBD1; J: TRBJ1-1; V: TRBV2; length: 11; CDR3: ASRGQRNTEAF
D: NA; J: TRBJ1-1; V: TRBV14; length: 14; CDR3: ASSQGLGGRSTEAF
D: NA; J: TRBJ1-1; V: TRBV7-6; length: 12; CDR3: ASSSQTANTEAF
D: TRBD1; J: TRBJ1-1; V: TRBV10-3; length: 12; CDR3: AISVGGGTGEAF
D: TRBD1; J: TRBJ2-1; V: TRBV7-7; length: 13; CDR3: ASSLRQGEYNEQF
D: TRBD1; J: TRBJ1-2; V: TRBV19; length: 13; CDR3: ASSTPGQGAQGYT
D: TRBD1; J: TRBJ1-4; V: TRBV20-1; length: 9; CDR3: SARDRGGLF
D: TRBD1; J: TRBJ1-2; V: TRBV30; length: 13; CDR3: AWRNTGTGDTGYT
D: TRBD1; J: TRBJ2-4; V: TRBV19; length: 15; CDR3: ASKLSGQPIAKNIQY
D: TRBD2; J: TRBJ2-5; V: TRBV7-2; length: 13; CDR3: ASSPQRGGSETQY
D: TRBD1; J: TRBJ1-1; V: TRBV29-1; length: 13; CDR3: SVEKTGTMNTEAF
D: NA; J: TRBJ1-2; V: TRBV10-3; length: 13; CDR3: AISQGSPSNYGYT
D: TRBD1; J: TRBJ2-7; V: TRBV11-2; length: 13; CDR3: ASSLEGTGFYEQY
D: NA; J: TRBJ1-1; V: TRBV19; length: 13; CDR3: ASSAQASPNTEAF
D: TRBD1; J: TRBJ2-2; V: TRBV13; length: 13; CDR3: ASSPQGQGAGELF
D: TRBD2; J: TRBJ2-1; V: TRBV9; length: 14; CDR3: ASSVDFSGAFGEQF
D: NA; J: TRBJ2-1; V: TRBV7-9; length: 13; CDR3: ASSLGDSDYNEQF
D: NA; J: TRBJ2-3; V: TRBV29-1; length: 15; CDR3: RRLRETNPVSTDTQY
D: TRBD1; J: TRBJ2-1; V: TRBV5-6; length: 13; CDR3: ASSSQGAPGNEQF
D: NA; J: TRBJ2-7; V: TRBV7-2; length: 11; CDR3: ASSLRQAHEQY
D: TRBD1; J: TRBJ2-7; V: TRBV7-3; length: 14; CDR3: ASSLTLRTGAYEQY
D: TRBD2; J: TRBJ2-3; V: TRBV9; length: 11; CDR3: ASAIAGGHTQY
D: TRBD1; J: TRBJ1-1; V: TRBV28; length: 14; CDR3: ASSISRGLQNTEAF
D: TRBD1; J: TRBJ1-2; V: TRBV6-5; length: 13; CDR3: ASSYSGTAQYGYT
D: NA; J: TRBJ1-4; V: TRBV11-3; length: 12; CDR3: ASSARGGAEKLF
D: NA; J: TRBJ1-2; V: TRBV18; length: 10; CDR3: ASSMDTSGYT
D: TRBD1; J: TRBJ2-6; V: TRBV9; length: 16; CDR3: ASSINRDRGSGANVLT
D: TRBD1; J: TRBJ2-6; V: TRBV6-4; length: 14; CDR3: ASDRDRNSGANVLT
D: NA; J: TRBJ1-2; V: TRBV20-1; length: 9; CDR3: SAKQTYGYT
D: TRBD2; J: TRBJ2-3; V: TRBV29-1; length: 14; CDR3: SVTGTSGKSTDTQY
D: NA; J: TRBJ2-6; V: TRBV21-1; length: 14; CDR3: ASSQSSGYGANVLT
D: NA; J: TRBJ1-5; V: TRBV10-3; length: 10; CDR3: AISDQNQPQH
D: NA; J: TRBJ1-1; V: TRBV5-6; length: 10; CDR3: ASSFGGGEAF
D: NA; J: TRBJ2-2; V: TRBV7-6; length: 14; CDR3: ASSLWGALLTGELF
D: NA; J: TRBJ1-1; V: TRBV27; length: 12; CDR3: ASRSDETITEAF
D: NA; J: TRBJ2-7; V: TRBV5-4; length: 10; CDR3: ASSAQPDEQY
D: NA; J: TRBJ1-4; V: TRBV6-1; length: 10; CDR3: ASHSMDEKLF
D: NA; J: TRBJ2-4; V: TRBV7-3; length: 14; CDR3: ASSPPRLAAKNIQY
D: TRBD2; J: TRBJ2-2; V: TRBV11-2; length: 13; CDR3: ASSPSGRWSGELF
D: TRBD2; J: TRBJ2-7; V: TRBV7-9; length: 14; CDR3: ASSLFVAGSSYEQY